This TCR beta chain was profiled in a study of blood T cell repertoires in COVID-19. For the study at large: The study drew acute and convalescent COVID-19 samples from the United States, Italy and Spain. The cDNA or gDNA used as material had been derived from T cells, B-cell-depleted T cells, or PBMCs.

Germline CDR1 and CDR2: WNHNN and SYGVQD (reference sequence). This CDR3 region has 15 residues. Trimming pared 0 bases from V and 0 bases from J, leaving 8 bases between. Per the original data handling: From reference gene primer amplification, estimates of nucleated cell counts were derived. Repertoires were generated with immunoSEQ multiplex PCR, while TCRdb's copy carries only in-frame clones and drops some. The DNA gave D and trimming, while V, J and clone size come from that table. The sample has about 40,000 clones, about 90% seen once. The chain links TRBV10-1 to TRBJ1-1; possible D gene TRBD1, 5 bases. The TCR originated in a woman over 75 with active COVID-19. What was sequenced was peripheral blood. The CDR3 bases are TGCGCCAGCAGTGAGTCGACAGACATGAACACTGAAGCTTTCTTT. This translates into CASSESTDMNTEAFF.